The T cell receptor (beta chain) under discussion was sequenced for a study of T cells after yellow fever vaccination (dated by TCRdb to between 2017 and 2020). In terms of the full investigation: The SMART-Seq v4 Ultra Low Input RNA kit was used to prepare libraries from fractions with low cell numbers. Bulk TCR alpha and beta repertoires were sequenced longitudinally to track T-cell clones before and after primary and booster YFV17D yellow fever vaccination. The cohort comprised two healthy male donors, one aged 18 to 29 and one aged 30 to 40 years. Blood was collected at multiple timepoints before and after primary and secondary immunization, and bulk PBMC replicates and cell subsets were isolated.

Reading the label with the study, this specimen's treatment or condition is: live attenuated yellow fever vaccine strain. PBMCs were isolated from peripheral blood using a standard Ficoll-Paque protocol. CD4 and CD8 T-cell fractions were isolated with Dynabeads CD4 and CD8 positive selection kits. TriZol was used to extract RNA from bulk PBMCs, CD4 and CD8 fractions, and dextramer-positive and dextramer-negative fractions. Summary of the overall study and its limitations: A small fraction of clonotypes appeared in both the CD4 and CD8 compartments, likely as a result of convergent recombination. Because only two donors were included in the study, the extent to which the findings can be generalized is limited. FACS-sorted repertoires could contain abundant contaminating clonotypes from the bulk population, so computational filtering was required. Compared with the primary T-cell response, the secondary T-cell response was faster but weaker, reaching its peak on day 5 rather than on day 15. After the booster, most clones that had expanded after primary vaccination were detected again (about 97% of CD4 and under 90% of CD8), suggesting broad maintenance of memory.

Sequencing took place on an Illumina NovaSeq 6000. Synthesis of TCR cDNA relied on 5'RACE template switching, a step that introduced a universal primer site along with unique molecular identifiers. Priming for cDNA synthesis came from both the TCR alpha and TCR beta constant segments. Library amplification used two PCR steps, and the second PCR step added sample barcodes and sequencing adapters. Sequencing of libraries was done on Illumina HiSeq 2500 (2x100 bp) or NovaSeq (2x150 bp). The original methods were these. MIGEC handled demultiplexing of reads and collapsing into UMI consensus sequences, while MiXCR performed V(D)J alignment. Using edgeR on replicate PBMC samples, clonotypes were called vaccine-responding if FDR was below 0.01 and the log2 fold change was above 5 up to day 15. Bulk clonotypes were assigned CD4 or CD8 identity according to which sequenced CD4 or CD8 repertoire held them at higher abundance. The public reads were reprocessed in TCRdb via fastp at Q25 and MiXCR, keeping in-frame beta chains. Each CDR3 protein gets just one entry, which takes the most common genes and DNA from the rows behind it. The V and J calls follow TCRdb's processing rather than the paper's. Here the sample has about 350,000 distinct CDR3 sequences; approximately 13% occur a single time. The ten biggest clones cover roughly 3% of the sample.

Trimming at the junction amounts to 0 bases on V and 3 bases on J, and the germline ends lie 9 bases apart. Counted from cysteine to phenylalanine, this CDR3 has 15 amino acids. Only the CDR3 portion is preserved as DNA: 45 bases, with reading frame beginning at the first base. CDR1 and CDR2 are read off the germline V gene as LGHNA and YSLEER. Concerning this clonotype itself: The specificity of this receptor is unknown. No clone much larger than this one lies a single base away; base qualities are absent.

This TCR derives from a man between 18 and 35 years old who received the YFV17D yellow fever vaccine. The sample was CD4+ T cells sorted from PBMCs, taken 15 days after the yellow fever booster vaccination. The chain uses TRBV4-3 and TRBJ1-5; no D gene can be assigned with confidence. The CDR3 in this case is CASSQDEYINQPQHF. In nucleotide form, the sequence is TGCGCCAGCAGCCAAGATGAGTACATCAATCAGCCCCAGCATTTT.